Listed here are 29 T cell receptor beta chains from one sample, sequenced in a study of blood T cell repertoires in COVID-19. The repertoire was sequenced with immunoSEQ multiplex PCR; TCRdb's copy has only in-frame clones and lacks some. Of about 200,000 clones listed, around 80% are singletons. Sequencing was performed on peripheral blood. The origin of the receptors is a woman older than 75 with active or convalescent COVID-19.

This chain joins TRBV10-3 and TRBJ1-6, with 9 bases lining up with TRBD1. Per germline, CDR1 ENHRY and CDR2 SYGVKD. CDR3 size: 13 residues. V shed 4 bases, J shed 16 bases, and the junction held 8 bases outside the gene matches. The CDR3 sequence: CAISAMGQGLLHF. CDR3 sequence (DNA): TGTGCCATCAGTGCGATGGGACAGGGCCTACTCCACTTT.

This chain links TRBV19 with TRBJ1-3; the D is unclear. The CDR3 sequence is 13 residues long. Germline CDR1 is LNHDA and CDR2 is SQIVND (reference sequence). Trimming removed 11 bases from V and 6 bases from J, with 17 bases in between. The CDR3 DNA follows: TGTGCCTCATCCAGGAGGGCAACAAACACCATATATTTT. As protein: CASSRRATNTIYF.

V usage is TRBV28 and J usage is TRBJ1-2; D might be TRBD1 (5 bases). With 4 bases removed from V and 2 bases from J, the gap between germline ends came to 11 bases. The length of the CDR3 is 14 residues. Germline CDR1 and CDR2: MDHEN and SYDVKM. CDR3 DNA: TGTGCCAGCAGTTCTATAGACAGAAACTATGGCTACACCTTC. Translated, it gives CASSSIDRNYGYTF.

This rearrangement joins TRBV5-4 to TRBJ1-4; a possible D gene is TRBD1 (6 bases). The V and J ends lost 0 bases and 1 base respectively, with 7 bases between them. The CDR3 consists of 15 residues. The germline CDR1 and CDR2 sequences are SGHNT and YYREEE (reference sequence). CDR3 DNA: TGTGCCAGCAGCTTGGTACAGGGAACTAATGAAAAACTGTTTTTT. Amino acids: CASSLVQGTNEKLFF.

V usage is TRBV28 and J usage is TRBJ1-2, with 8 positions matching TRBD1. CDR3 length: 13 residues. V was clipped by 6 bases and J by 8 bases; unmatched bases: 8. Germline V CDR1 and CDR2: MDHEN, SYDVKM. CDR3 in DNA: TGTGCCAGCAGCTTGACAGGGGTGTACGGCTACACCTTC. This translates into CASSLTGVYGYTF.

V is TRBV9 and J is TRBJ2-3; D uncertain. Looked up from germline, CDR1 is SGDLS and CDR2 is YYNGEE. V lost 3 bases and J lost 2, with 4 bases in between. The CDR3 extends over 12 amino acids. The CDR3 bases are TGTGCCAGCAGCGGAGCCACAGATACGCAGTATTTT. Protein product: CASSGATDTQYF.

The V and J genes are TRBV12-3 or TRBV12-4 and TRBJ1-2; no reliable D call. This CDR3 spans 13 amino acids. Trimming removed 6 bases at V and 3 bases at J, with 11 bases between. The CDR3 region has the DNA TGTGCCAGCAGCCGCGACACAGACTATGGCTACACCTTC. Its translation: CASSRDTDYGYTF.

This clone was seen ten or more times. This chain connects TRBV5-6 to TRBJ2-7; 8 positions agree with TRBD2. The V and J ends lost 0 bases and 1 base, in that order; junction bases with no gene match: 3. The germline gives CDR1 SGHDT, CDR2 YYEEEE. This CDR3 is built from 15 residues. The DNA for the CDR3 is TGTGCCAGCAGCTTGGCACTAGCGGCATCCTACGAGCAGTACTTC. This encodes CASSLALAASYEQYF.

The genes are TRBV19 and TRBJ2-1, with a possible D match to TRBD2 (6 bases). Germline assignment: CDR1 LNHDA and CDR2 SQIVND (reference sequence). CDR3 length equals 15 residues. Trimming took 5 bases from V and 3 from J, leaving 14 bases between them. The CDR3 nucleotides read TGTGCCAGTAGTCGCGGGGTGGCCCTCTACAATGAGCAGTTCTTC. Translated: CASSRGVALYNEQFF.

The CDR3 DNA is TGTGCCAGCAGCTTAGTCGGCGGGGGTGAACAAGAGACCCAGTACTTC. This sequence encodes CASSLVGGGEQETQYF. The chain links TRBV11-2 to TRBJ2-5; TRBD2 aligns across 7 bases. Trimming took 1 base from V and 2 from J; bases not matched to a gene: 7. The germline V gene encodes CDR1 SGHAT and CDR2 FQNNGV. This CDR3 comprises 16 residues.

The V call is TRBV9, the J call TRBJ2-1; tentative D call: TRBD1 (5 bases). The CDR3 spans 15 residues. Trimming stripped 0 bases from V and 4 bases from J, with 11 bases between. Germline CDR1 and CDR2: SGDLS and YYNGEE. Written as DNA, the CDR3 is TGTGCCAGCAGCGTAGCCGACAGTGGTTACAATGAGCAGTTCTTC. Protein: CASSVADSGYNEQFF.

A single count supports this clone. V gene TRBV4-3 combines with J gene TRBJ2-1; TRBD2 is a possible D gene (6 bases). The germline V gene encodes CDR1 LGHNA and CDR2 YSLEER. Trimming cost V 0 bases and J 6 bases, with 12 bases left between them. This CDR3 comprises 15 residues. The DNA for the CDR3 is TGCGCCAGCAGCCAAGATGATGGGACTTTCAATGAGCAGTTCTTC. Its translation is CASSQDDGTFNEQFF.

The CDR3 region is CASMPTTGFSYEQYF. CDR3 nucleotide sequence: TGTGCCAGTATGCCTACCACGGGGTTCTCCTACGAGCAGTACTTC. This chain joins TRBV6-5 and TRBJ2-7, with D possibly matching TRBD2 (5 bases). This CDR3 spans 15 amino acids. Germline V gene lookup returns CDR1 MNHEY and CDR2 SVGAGI. V gave up 9 bases and J gave up 0 bases, with 18 bases separating them.

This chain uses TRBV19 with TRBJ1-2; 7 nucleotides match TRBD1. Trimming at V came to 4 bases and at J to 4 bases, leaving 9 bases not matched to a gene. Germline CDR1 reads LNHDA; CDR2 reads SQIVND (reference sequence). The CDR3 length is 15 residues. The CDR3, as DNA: TGTGCCAGTAGTACTACCCCCGGGACAGCCTATGGCTACACCTTC. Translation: CASSTTPGTAYGYTF.

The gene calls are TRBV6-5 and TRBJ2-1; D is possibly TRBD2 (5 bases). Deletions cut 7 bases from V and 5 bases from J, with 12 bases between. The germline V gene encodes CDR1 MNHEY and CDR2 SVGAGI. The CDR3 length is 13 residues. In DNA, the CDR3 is TGTGCCAGCAAGCGGACCTTAAACAATGAGCAGTTCTTC. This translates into CASKRTLNNEQFF.

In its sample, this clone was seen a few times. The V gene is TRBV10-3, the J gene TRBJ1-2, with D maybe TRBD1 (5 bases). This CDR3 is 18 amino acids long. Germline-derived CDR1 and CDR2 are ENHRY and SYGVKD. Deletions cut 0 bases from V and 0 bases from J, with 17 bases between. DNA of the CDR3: TGTGCCATCAGTGAGTCCACTATTTTCACAGGATCTAACTATGGCTACACCTTC. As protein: CAISESTIFTGSNYGYTF.

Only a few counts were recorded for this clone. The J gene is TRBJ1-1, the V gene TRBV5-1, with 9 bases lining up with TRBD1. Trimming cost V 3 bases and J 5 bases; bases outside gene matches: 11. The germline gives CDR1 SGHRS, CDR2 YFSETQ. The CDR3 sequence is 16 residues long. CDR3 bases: TGCGCCAGCAGCTCTAATGGACAGGGGACGGGGACTGAAGCTTTCTTT. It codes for CASSSNGQGTGTEAFF.

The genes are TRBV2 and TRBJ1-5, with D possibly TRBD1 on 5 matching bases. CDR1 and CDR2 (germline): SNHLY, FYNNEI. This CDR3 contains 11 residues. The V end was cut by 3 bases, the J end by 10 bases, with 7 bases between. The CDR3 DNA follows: TGTGCCAGCAGTGATCAGGGACCCCAGCATTTT. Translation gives CASSDQGPQHF.

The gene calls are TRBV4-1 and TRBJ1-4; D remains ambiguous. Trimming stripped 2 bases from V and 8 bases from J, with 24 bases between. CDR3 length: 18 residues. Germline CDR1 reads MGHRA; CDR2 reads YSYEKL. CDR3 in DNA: TGCGCCAGCAGCCAATTAACTGAAGCTCATCGTGCGGGCGAAAAACTGTTTTTT. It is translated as CASSQLTEAHRAGEKLFF.

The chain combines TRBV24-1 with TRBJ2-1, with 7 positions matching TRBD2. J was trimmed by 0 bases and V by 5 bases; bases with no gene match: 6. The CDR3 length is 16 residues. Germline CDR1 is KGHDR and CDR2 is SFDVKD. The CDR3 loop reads CATSVARGSSYNEQFF. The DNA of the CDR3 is TGTGCCACCAGTGTCGCGCGGGGGAGCTCCTACAATGAGCAGTTCTTC.

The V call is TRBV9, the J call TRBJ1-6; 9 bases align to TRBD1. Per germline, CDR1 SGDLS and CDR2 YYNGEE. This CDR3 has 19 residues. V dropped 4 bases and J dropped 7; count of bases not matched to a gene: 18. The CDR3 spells CASSHSLNRDREENSPLHF. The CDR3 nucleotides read TGTGCCAGCAGCCATTCGCTGAACCGGGACAGGGAGGAAAATTCACCCCTCCACTTT.

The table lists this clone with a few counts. The CDR3 loop reads CASSYSTGANVLTF. For the CDR3, the DNA is TGTGCCAGCAGTTACAGCACTGGGGCCAACGTCCTGACTTTC. The chain links TRBV6-5 to TRBJ2-6; D not resolved. The CDR3 has 14 residues. Germline V gene lookup returns CDR1 MNHEY and CDR2 SVGAGI. The V gene lost 2 bases and the J gene lost 2 bases, with 4 bases spanning the gap.

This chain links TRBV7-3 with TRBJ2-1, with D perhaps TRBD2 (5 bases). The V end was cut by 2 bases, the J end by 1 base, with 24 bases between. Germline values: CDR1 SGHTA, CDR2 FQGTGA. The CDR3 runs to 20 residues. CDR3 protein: CASSLLGPWADYLSYNEQFF. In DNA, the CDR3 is TGTGCCAGCAGCTTATTAGGACCTTGGGCAGACTACTTATCCTACAATGAGCAGTTCTTC.

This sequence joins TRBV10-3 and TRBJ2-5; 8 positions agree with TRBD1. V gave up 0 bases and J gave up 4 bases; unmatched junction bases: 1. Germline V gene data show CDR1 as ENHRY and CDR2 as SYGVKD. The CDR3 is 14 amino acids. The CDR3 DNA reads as TGTGCCATCAGTGAGTCAACAGGGGGAGAGACCCAGTACTTC. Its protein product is CAISESTGGETQYF.

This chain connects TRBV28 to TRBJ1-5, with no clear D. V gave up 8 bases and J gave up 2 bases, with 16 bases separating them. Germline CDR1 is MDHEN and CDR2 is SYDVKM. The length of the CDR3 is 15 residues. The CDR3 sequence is CASLGRASGNQPQHF. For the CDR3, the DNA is TGTGCCAGCTTGGGGAGGGCCAGCGGCAATCAGCCCCAGCATTTT.

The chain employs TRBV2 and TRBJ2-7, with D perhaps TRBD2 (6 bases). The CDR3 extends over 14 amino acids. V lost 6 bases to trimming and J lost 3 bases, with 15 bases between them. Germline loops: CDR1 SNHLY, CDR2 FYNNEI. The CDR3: CASSPGTPLYEQYF. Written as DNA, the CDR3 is TGTGCCAGCAGCCCCGGGACTCCCCTCTACGAGCAGTACTTC. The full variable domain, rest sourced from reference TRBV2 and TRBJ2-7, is EPEVTQTPSHQVTQMGQEVILRCVPISNHLYFYWYRQILGQKVEFLVSFYNNEISEKSEIFDDQFSVERPDGSNFTLKIRSTKLEDSAMYFCASSPGTPLYEQYFGPGTRLTVT.

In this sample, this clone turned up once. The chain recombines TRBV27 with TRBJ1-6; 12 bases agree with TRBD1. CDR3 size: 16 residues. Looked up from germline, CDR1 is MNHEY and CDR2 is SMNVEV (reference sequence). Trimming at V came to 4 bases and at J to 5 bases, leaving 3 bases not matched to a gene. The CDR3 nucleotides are TGTGCCAGCAGTTACGGGACAGGGGGCCATAATTCACCCCTCCACTTT. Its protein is CASSYGTGGHNSPLHF.

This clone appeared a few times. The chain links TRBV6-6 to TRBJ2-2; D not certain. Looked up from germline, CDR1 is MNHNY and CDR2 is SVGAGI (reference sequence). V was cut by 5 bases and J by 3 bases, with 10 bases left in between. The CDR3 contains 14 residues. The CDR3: CASSARRDTGELFF. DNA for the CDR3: TGTGCCAGCAGTGCCCGACGGGACACCGGGGAGCTGTTTTTT.

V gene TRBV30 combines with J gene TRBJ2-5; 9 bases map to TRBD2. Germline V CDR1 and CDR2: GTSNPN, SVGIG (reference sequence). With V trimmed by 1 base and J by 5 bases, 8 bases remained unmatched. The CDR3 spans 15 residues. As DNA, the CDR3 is TGTGCCTGGAGTGATCTAGCGGGGTTTGGCGAGACCCAGTACTTC. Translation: CAWSDLAGFGETQYF.